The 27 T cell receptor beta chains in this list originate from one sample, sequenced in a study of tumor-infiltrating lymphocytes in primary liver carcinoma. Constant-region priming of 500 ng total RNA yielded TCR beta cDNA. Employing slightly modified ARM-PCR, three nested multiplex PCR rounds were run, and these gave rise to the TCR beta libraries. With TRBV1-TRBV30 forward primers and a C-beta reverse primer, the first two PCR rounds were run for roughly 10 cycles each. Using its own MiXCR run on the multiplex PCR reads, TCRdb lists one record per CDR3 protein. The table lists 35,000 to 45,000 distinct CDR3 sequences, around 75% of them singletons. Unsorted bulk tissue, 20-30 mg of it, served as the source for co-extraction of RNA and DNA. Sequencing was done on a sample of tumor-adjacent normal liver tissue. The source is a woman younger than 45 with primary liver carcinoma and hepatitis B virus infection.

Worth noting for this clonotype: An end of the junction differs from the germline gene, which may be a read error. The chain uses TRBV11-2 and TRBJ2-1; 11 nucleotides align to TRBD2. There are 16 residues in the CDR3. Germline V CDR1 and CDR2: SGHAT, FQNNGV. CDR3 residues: CACSTSLAGGYNVQFF. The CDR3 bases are TGTGCCTGCAGCACCTCTCTAGCGGGAGGATACAATGTGCAGTTCTTT.

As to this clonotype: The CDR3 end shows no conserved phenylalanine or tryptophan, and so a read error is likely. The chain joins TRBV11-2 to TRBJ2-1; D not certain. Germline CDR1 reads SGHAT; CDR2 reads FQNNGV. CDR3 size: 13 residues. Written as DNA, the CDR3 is TGTGACAGCAGCTTGTCGGTTACGAATGAGCAGTTCTCC. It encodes CDSSLSVTNEQFS.

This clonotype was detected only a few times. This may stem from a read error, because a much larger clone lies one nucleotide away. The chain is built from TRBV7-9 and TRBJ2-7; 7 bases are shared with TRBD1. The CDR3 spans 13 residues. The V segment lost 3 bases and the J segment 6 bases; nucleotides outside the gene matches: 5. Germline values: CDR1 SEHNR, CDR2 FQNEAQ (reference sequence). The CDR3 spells CASSFDRDSEQYF. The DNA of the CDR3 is TGTGCCAGCAGCTTTGACAGGGACAGCGAGCAGTACTTC.

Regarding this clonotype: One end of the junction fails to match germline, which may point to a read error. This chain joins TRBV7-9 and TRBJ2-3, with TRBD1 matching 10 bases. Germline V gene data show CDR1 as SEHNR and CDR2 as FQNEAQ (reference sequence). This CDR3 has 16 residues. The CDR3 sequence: CVSSSRDRGYLDTQYF. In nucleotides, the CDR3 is TGTGTCAGCAGCTCCCGGGACAGGGGATACTTAGATACACAGTATTTT.

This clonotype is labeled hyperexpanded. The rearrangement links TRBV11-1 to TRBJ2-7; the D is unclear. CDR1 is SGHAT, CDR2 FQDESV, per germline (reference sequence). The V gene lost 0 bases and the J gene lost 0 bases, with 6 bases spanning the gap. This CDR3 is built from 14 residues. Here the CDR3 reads CASSLATASYEQYF. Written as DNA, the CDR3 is TGTGCCAGCAGCTTAGCGACGGCCTCCTACGAGCAGTACTTC.

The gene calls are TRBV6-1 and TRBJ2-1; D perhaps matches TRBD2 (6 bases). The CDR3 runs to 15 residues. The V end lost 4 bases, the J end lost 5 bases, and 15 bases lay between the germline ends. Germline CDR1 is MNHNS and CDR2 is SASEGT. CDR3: CASSVTVGGHNEQFF. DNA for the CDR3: TGTGCCAGCAGTGTAACGGTGGGAGGTCACAATGAGCAGTTCTTC.

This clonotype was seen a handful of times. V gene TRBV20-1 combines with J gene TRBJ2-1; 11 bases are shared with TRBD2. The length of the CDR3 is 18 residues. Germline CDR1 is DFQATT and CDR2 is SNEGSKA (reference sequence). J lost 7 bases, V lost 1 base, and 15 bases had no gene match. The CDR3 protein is CSARGVYGGTSGNNEQFF. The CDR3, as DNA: TGCAGTGCTAGAGGGGTATATGGAGGGACTAGCGGAAATAATGAGCAGTTCTTC.

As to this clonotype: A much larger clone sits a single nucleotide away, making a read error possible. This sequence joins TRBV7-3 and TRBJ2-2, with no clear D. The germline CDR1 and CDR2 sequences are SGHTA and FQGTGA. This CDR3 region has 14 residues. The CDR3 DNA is TGTGCCAGCAGCCCGCAGACGAAAACCGGGGAGCTGTTTTTT. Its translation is CASSPQTKTGELFF.

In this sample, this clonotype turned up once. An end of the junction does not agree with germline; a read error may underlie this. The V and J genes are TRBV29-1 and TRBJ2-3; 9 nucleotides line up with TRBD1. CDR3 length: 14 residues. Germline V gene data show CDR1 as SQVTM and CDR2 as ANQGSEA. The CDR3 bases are TGCAGCACTGACGGACAGGGGAACACAGATGCGCAGTATTTT. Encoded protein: CSTDGQGNTDAQYF.

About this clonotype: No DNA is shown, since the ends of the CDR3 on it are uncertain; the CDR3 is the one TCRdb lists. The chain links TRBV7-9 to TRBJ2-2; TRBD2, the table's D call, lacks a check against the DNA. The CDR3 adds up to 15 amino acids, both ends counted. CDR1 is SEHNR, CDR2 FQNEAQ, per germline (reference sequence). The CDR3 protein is CASSLFGLTPGSCFF.

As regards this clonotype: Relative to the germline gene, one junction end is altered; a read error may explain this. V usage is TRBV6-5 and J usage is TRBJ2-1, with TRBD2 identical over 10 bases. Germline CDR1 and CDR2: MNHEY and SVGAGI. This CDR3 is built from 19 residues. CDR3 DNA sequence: TGTACCAGTAGTTACTCGGGCGACGGGACTAGCGCAGTGTACAATGAGCAGTTCTTC. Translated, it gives CTSSYSGDGTSAVYNEQFF.

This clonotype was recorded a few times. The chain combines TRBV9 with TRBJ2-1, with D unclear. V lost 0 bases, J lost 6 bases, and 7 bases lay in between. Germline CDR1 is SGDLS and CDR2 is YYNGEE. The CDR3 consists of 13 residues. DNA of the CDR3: TGTGCCAGCAGCGTAGGTCTAATCAATGAGCAGTTCTTC. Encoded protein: CASSVGLINEQFF.

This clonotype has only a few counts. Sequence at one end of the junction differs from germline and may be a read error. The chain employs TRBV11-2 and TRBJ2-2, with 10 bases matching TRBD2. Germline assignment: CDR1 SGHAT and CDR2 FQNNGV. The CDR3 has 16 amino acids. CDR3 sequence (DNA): TGTGCCAGCAGCTCGACACGTAGCGGGAGGTCCGGGGAGCTGTTGTTC. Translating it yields CASSSTRSGRSGELLF.

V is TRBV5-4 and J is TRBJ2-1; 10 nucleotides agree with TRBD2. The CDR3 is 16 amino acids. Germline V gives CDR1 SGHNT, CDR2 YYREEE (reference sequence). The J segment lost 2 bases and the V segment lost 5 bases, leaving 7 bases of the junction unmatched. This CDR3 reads CASSPAGGSAYNEQFF. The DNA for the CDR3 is TGTGCCAGCAGTCCAGCGGGAGGGTCGGCCTACAATGAGCAGTTCTTC.

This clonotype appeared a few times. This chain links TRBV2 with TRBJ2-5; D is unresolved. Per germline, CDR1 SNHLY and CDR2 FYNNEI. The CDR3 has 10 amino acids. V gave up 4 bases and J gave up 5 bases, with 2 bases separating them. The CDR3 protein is CASSGETQYF. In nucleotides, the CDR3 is TGTGCCAGCAGTGGTGAGACCCAGTACTTC.

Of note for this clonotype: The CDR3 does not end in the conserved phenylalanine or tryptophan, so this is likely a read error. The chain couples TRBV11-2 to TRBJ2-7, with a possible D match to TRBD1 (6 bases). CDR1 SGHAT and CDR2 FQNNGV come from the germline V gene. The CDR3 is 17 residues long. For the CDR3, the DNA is TGTGCCAGCAGCCCCTACACCGGGGCAGGGGCCTCCCACGAGCAGTACTTA. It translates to CASSPYTGAGASHEQYL.

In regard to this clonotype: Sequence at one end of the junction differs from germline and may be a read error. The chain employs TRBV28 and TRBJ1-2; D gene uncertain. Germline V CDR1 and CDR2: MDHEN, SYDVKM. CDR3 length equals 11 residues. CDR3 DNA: TGTGCCAGCAGTTCTGATTATGGCTACATCTTC. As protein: CASSSDYGYIF.

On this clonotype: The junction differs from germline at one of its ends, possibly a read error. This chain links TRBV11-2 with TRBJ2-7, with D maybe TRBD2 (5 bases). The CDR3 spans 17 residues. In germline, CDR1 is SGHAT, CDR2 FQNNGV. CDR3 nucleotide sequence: TGCGCCAGCAGCTTAGGAGGTACTGCTCTGAACTCCTACGAGCAGTACTTC. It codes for CASSLGGTALNSYEQYF.

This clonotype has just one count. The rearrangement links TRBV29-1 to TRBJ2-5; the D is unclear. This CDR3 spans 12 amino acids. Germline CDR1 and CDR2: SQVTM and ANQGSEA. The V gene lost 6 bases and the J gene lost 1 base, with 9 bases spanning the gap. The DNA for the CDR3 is TGCAGCGTCATGGCAAGCCAAGAGACCCAGTACTTC. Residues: CSVMASQETQYF.

Here the CDR3 reads CASNPRSTSPSTDTQYF. The DNA for the CDR3 is TGTGCCAGCAATCCCCGTTCGACTAGCCCTAGTACAGATACGCAGTATTTT. The rearrangement joins TRBV12-3 or TRBV12-4 to TRBJ2-3; 7 positions agree with TRBD2. The CDR3 is made up of 17 amino acids. With 7 bases clipped from V and 3 bases from J, the junction kept 16 bases outside the gene matches.

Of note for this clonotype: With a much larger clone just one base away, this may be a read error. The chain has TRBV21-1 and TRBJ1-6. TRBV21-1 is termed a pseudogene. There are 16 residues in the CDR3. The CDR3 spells CASSSQGGMADSPLHF. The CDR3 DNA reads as TGTGCCAGCAGCAGTCAGGGAGGGATGGCTGATTCACCCCTCCACTTT.

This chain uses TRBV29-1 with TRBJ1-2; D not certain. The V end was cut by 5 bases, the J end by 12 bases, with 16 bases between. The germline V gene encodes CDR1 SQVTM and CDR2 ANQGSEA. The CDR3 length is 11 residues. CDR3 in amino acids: CSVPGNYGHTF. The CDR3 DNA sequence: TGCAGCGTTCCGGGGAACTATGGTCACACCTTC.

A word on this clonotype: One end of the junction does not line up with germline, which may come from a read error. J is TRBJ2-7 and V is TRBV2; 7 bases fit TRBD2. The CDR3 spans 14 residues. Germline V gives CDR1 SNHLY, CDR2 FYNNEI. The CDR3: CACSQASGTYEQYF. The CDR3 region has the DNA TGTGCCTGCAGTCAGGCTAGCGGAACCTACGAGCAGTACTTC.

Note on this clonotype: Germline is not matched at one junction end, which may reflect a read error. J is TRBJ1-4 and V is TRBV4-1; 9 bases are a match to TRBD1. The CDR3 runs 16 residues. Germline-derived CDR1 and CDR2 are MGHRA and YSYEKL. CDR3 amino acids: CASSPQTGTGNEKLFF. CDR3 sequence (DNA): TGCGCCAGCAGCCCCCAGACTGGGACAGGGAATGAAAAACTGTTCTTT.

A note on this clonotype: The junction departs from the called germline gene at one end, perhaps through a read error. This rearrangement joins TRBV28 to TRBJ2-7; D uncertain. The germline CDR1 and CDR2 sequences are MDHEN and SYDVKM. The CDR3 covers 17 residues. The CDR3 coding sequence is TGTGCCAGCAGCCTCCCTTTGGACGGATTTTACTCCTACGAGCAGTACTTT. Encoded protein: CASSLPLDGFYSYEQYF.

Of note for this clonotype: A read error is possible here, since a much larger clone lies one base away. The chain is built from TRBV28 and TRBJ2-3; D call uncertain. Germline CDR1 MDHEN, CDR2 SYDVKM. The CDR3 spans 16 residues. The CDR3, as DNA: TGTGCCAGCACCAACGGGCGGCTTGGGCTCACAGATACGCACTATTTT. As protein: CASTNGRLGLTDTHYF.

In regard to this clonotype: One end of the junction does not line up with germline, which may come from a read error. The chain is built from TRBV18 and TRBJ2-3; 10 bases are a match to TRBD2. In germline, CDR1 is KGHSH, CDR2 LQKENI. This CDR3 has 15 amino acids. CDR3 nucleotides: TGTGCCATCTCAGCCGGGACTAGCGTTCCAGATACGCAGTATTTT. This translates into CAISAGTSVPDTQYF.